A selection of T cell receptor beta chains follows, all from one sample in a study of cytomegalovirus exposure and HLA in healthy donors. Assay: immunoSEQ multiplex PCR; the TCRdb copy retains only in-frame clones and omits some. The sample yields 150,000 or so clones, 70% to 80% seen once. Material: PBMCs. All receptors derive from a woman aged 40 to 50 in good health and CMV-seronegative. The CDR3 runs from the conserved cysteine through the conserved F or W. The order of the fields is clone size, V gene, D gene, J gene, CDR3 protein, CDR3 DNA. A D gene is named only where the DNA matches it firmly. The size field is filled for only some rows; it gives once, few, many or a size class.

>NA|TRBV11-2|TRBD1|TRBJ1-4
CASSLDRGTGGGEKLFF
TGTGCCAGCAGCTTAGACCGCGGGACAGGGGGGGGTGAAAAACTGTTTTTT
>NA|TRBV10-3|TRBD1|TRBJ1-2
CAISERSGGADGYTF
TGTGCCATCAGTGAGAGGTCAGGGGGCGCTGATGGCTACACCTTC
>NA|TRBV5-1|NA|TRBJ1-1
CASREMEGAAFF
TGCGCCAGCAGAGAAATGGAGGGTGCCGCTTTCTTT
>NA|TRBV13|NA|TRBJ1-1
CASSEGTNTEAFF
TGTGCCAGCAGCGAGGGTACGAACACTGAAGCTTTCTTT
>NA|TRBV28|TRBD1|TRBJ1-4
CASSTTGGDEKLFF
TGTGCCAGCAGTACGACAGGGGGCGATGAAAAGCTGTTTTTT
>few|TRBV5-1|NA|TRBJ2-5
CASSLEMAGSQETQYF
TGCGCCAGCAGCTTGGAGATGGCGGGGTCCCAAGAGACCCAGTACTTC
>NA|TRBV7-9|NA|TRBJ2-5
CASSVTGSGETQYF
TGTGCCAGCAGCGTTACAGGGTCCGGAGAGACCCAGTACTTC
>NA|TRBV5-1|NA|TRBJ2-1
CASSLPGNEQFF
TGCGCCAGCAGCTTGCCAGGGAATGAGCAGTTCTTC
>NA|TRBV13|TRBD2|TRBJ2-1
CASSWGLAGAGEQFF
TGTGCCAGCAGCTGGGGACTAGCGGGAGCGGGTGAGCAGTTCTTC
>NA|TRBV10-3|NA|TRBJ2-3
CAISGGQSTDTQYF
TGTGCCATCAGCGGAGGACAGAGCACAGATACGCAGTATTTT
>NA|TRBV25-1|TRBD2|TRBJ2-1
CASSVGLAGGEFF
TGTGCCAGCAGTGTCGGACTAGCGGGAGGCGAGTTCTTC
>NA|TRBV6-1|NA|TRBJ1-4
CASGLRGNELFF
TGTGCCAGCGGACTACGGGGTAATGAACTGTTTTTT
>NA|TRBV7-9|NA|TRBJ1-4
CASSLGSGGADEKLFF
TGTGCCAGCAGCTTAGGAAGCGGGGGGGCTGATGAAAAACTGTTTTTT
>NA|TRBV30|TRBD1|TRBJ2-3
CAWSVRGWQGGGDTQYF
TGTGCCTGGAGTGTAAGAGGGTGGCAAGGGGGCGGCGATACGCAGTATTTT
>NA|TRBV7-8|NA|TRBJ2-3
CASSLLGRGSPGARQYF
TGTGCCAGCAGCTTATTAGGGAGGGGTAGCCCGGGGGCCAGGCAGTATTTT
>NA|TRBV11-3|NA|TRBJ2-7
CASSSRDTSYEQYF
TGTGCCAGCAGCTCCCGGGACACAAGCTACGAGCAGTACTTC
>NA|TRBV5-6|NA|TRBJ1-1
CASSSQQAPNTEAFF
TGTGCCAGCAGCTCCCAACAGGCCCCGAACACTGAAGCTTTCTTT
>NA|TRBV2|NA|TRBJ1-2
CASTQERFSNYGYTF
TGTGCCAGCACTCAGGAAAGGTTTTCGAACTATGGCTACACCTTC
>NA|TRBV5-4|TRBD1|TRBJ2-1
CASSAGTVNEQFF
TGTGCCAGCAGCGCCGGGACAGTCAATGAGCAGTTCTTC
>NA|TRBV7-3|NA|TRBJ1-2
CASSLGDTDYTF
TGTGCCAGCAGCCTCGGGGATACAGACTACACCTTC
>NA|TRBV10-3|TRBD1|TRBJ1-1
CAISGGMNTEAFF
TGTGCCATATCAGGGGGCATGAACACTGAAGCTTTCTTT
>NA|TRBV19|TRBD1|TRBJ1-5
CASSIGQGPQPQHF
TGTGCCAGTAGTATCGGACAGGGACCTCAGCCCCAGCATTTT
>NA|TRBV6-5|NA|TRBJ2-2
CASSYLRGTGELFF
TGTGCCAGCAGTTACCTGCGCGGCACCGGGGAGCTGTTTTTT
>few|TRBV5-1|NA|TRBJ1-1
CASSFHEPPNTEAFF
TGCGCCAGCAGCTTTCACGAGCCACCGAACACTGAAGCTTTCTTT
>NA|TRBV11-2|TRBD1|TRBJ2-7
CASSSQTGQKDYEQYF
TGTGCCAGCAGCTCCCAAACGGGACAGAAGGACTACGAGCAGTACTTC
>NA|TRBV6-6|NA|TRBJ2-4
CASSYRGTKNIQYF
TGTGCCAGCAGTTACCGGGGAACCAAAAACATTCAGTACTTC
>few|TRBV7-3|TRBD1|TRBJ1-6
CASSLRGQGATDSPLHF
TGTGCCAGCAGCTTAAGGGGACAGGGGGCAACGGATTCACCCCTCCACTTT
>NA|TRBV6-5|TRBD1|TRBJ2-3
CASSAQGDTQYF
TGTGCCAGCAGTGCACAGGGGGATACGCAGTATTTT
>NA|TRBV27|NA|TRBJ2-7
CASGAARGGYEQYF
TGTGCCAGCGGGGCGGCCAGGGGTGGATACGAGCAGTACTTC
>NA|TRBV5-4|NA|TRBJ2-7
CASSLGGLGNPEQYF
TGTGCCAGCAGCTTGGGCGGGCTCGGCAACCCCGAGCAGTACTTC
>NA|TRBV30|TRBD1|TRBJ1-5
CAFGQGKGNQPQHF
TGTGCCTTTGGACAGGGCAAAGGGAATCAGCCCCAGCATTTT
>NA|TRBV15|TRBD2|TRBJ2-1
CATSGGRAVGGVSNEQFF
TGTGCCACCAGCGGCGGGAGGGCCGTGGGAGGTGTCTCCAATGAGCAGTTCTTC
>NA|TRBV7-2|NA|TRBJ2-3
CASRYGALGVGATDTQYF
TGTGCCAGCAGATATGGTGCCTTGGGAGTGGGAGCTACAGATACGCAGTATTTT
>NA|TRBV27|NA|TRBJ1-2
CASSLSAGGGDGYTF
TGTGCCAGCAGTTTATCGGCGGGAGGGGGGGATGGCTACACCTTC
>NA|TRBV15|NA|TRBJ2-5
CATSRDRGTETQYF
TGTGCCACCAGCAGAGATCGGGGGACGGAGACCCAGTACTTC
>once|TRBV6-5|NA|TRBJ2-7
CASDGIRSHEQYF
TGTGCCAGCGACGGGATTCGGAGCCACGAGCAGTACTTC
>NA|TRBV5-1|NA|TRBJ2-2
CASSLGTPNTGELFF
TGCGCCAGCAGCTTAGGGACTCCGAACACCGGGGAGCTGTTTTTT
>NA|TRBV5-1|TRBD2|TRBJ2-1
CASSFTAGGYNEQFF
TGCGCCAGCAGCTTTACCGCGGGAGGGTACAATGAGCAGTTCTTC
>few|TRBV7-7|TRBD1|TRBJ2-7
CASSPGTGREQYF
TGTGCTAGCAGCCCCGGGACAGGGCGGGAGCAGTACTTC
>NA|TRBV30|NA|TRBJ2-2
CAWSVWASAGTGELFF
TGTGCCTGGAGTGTTTGGGCTTCGGCAGGTACCGGGGAGCTGTTTTTT
>NA|TRBV2|TRBD2|TRBJ2-2
CASNSGRDTGELFF
TGTGCCAGCAACAGCGGGAGAGACACCGGGGAGCTGTTTTTT
>few|TRBV7-6|NA|TRBJ2-2
CASSFSWTLNTGELFF
TGTGCCAGCAGCTTCTCCTGGACTTTGAACACCGGGGAGCTGTTTTTT
>once|TRBV11-2|NA|TRBJ2-7
CASSSLTGAYEQYF
TGTGCCAGCAGCTCCCTAACGGGGGCCTACGAGCAGTACTTC
>NA|TRBV5-1|TRBD2|TRBJ2-5
CASRGLAGPQETQYF
TGCGCCAGCAGGGGGCTAGCGGGACCACAAGAGACCCAGTACTTC
>NA|TRBV5-4|NA|TRBJ2-1
CASSLGLYSSYNEQFF
TGTGCCAGCAGCTTGGGCCTGTATAGCTCCTACAATGAGCAGTTCTTC